The present T cell receptor (beta chain) was sequenced within a study of blood T cell repertoires in COVID-19. Per the authors' pipeline: Amplifying reference gene primers gave estimates of nucleated cell counts. TCRdb keeps only in-frame clones here, not all; method: immunoSEQ multiplex PCR. V and J calls and clone size are given by that table; D and trimming were obtained from the DNA. The sample has just over 250,000 clones, about 91% seen once. The CDR3 has 16 residues. Trimming at V came to 6 bases and at J to 7 bases, leaving 14 bases not matched to a gene. In germline, CDR1 is SGHDT, CDR2 YYEEEE. This clone appeared once.

This chain joins TRBV5-6 and TRBJ2-1; 9 positions agree with TRBD1. This TCR derives from a person aged 18 to 35 with COVID-19, enrolled during active disease. The sample was peripheral blood. The CDR3 coding sequence is TGTGCCAGCAACGGCCGGGGACAGGGAAGAGGAAATGAGCAGTTCTTC. Translating gives CASNGRGQGRGNEQFF. The complete variable domain, with remaining parts taken from reference TRBV5-6 and TRBJ2-1, reads DAGVTQSPTHLIKTRGQQVTLRCSPKSGHDTVSWYQQALGQGPQFIFQYYEEEERQRGNFPDRFSGHQFPNYSSELNVNALLLGDSALYLCASNGRGQGRGNEQFFGPGTRLTVL.